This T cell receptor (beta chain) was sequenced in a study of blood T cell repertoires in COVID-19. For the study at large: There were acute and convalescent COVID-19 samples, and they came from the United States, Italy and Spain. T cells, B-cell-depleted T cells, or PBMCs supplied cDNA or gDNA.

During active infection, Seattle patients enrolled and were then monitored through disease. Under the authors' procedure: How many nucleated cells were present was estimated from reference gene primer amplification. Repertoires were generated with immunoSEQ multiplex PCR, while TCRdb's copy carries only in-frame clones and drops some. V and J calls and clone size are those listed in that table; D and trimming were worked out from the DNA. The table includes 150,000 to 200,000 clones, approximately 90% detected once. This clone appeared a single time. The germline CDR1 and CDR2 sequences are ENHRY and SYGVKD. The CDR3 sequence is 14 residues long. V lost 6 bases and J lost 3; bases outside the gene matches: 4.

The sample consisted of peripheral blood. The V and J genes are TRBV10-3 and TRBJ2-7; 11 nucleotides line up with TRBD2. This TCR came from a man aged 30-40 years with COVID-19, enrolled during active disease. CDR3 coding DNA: TGTGCCATCAGAAACACTAGCGGGAGCTACGAGCAGTACTTC. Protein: CAIRNTSGSYEQYF.